In its sample, the clone carrying this TCR beta chain was seen a few times. Its antigen is still unknown. This sample was taken from a study of cytomegalovirus exposure and HLA in healthy donors. Whole-study results and caveats: Prior analysis indicated that the majority of TCR beta V segments exhibited productivity approximately 90% or approximately 30% of the time. Reports state that TCR beta sequences accurately predicted most subjects' HLA-A and HLA-B alleles.

The PCR ran on 60 Vbeta and 13 Jbeta primers. Some clones are missing from TCRdb's copy, which holds only in-frame ones; the method was immunoSEQ multiplex PCR. The sample includes 170,000 or so clones, 75% to 85% of them seen just once. This CDR3 spans 13 amino acids. V gave up 3 bases and J gave up 2 bases; unmatched junction bases: 3. CDR1 and CDR2 (germline): GTSNPN, SVGIG (reference sequence). Healthy bone marrow donors formed the donor group. This clonotype originated in a boy aged 5-17 years in good health and CMV-seronegative. Sequences were obtained from PBMCs. V gene TRBV30 combines with J gene TRBJ1-2; 7 nucleotides match TRBD1. In DNA form, the CDR3 reads TGTGCCTGGAGGACAGGGAGGAACTATGGCTACACCTTC. Translation: CAWRTGRNYGYTF. Together with reference TRBV30 and TRBJ1-2, the CDR3 gives the full variable domain: SQTIHQWPATLVQPVGSPLSLECTVEGTSNPNLYWYRQAAGRGLQLLFYSVGIGQISSEVPQNLSASRPQDRQFILSSKKLLLSDSGFYLCAWRTGRNYGYTFGSGTRLTVV.